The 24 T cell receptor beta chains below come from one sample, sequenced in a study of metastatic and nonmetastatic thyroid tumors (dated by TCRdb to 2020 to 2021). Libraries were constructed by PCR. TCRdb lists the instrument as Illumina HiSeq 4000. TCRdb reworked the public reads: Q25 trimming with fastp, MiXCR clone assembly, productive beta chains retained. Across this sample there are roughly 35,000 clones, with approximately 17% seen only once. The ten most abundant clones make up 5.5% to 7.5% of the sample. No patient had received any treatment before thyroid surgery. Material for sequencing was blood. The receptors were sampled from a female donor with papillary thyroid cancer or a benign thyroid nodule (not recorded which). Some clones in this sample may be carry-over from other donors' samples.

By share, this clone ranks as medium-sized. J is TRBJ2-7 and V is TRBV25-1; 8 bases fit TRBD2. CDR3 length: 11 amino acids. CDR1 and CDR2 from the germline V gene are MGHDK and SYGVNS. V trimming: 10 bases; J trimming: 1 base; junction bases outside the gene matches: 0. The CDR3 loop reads CATGGSYEQYF. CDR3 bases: TGTGCCACGGGAGGGTCCTACGAGCAGTACTTC.

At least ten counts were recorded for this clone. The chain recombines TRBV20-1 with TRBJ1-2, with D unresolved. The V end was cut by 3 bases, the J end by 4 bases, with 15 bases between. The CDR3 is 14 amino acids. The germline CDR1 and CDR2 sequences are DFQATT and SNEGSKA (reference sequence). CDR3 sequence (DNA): TGCAGTGCTAGGGCGGACGGATCTCCCTATGGCTACACCTTC. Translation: CSARADGSPYGYTF.

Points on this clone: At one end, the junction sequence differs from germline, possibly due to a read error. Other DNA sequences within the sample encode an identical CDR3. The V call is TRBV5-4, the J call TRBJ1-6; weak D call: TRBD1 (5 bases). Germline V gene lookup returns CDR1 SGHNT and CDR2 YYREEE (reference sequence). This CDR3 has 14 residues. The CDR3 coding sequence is TGTGCCAGCGCGTCCGGGACCATTAACTCACCGCTCCACTTT. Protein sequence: CASASGTINSPLHF.

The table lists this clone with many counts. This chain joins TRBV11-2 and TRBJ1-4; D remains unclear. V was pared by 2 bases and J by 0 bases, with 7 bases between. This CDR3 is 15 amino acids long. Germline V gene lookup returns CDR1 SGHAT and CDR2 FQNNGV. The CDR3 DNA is TGTGCCAGCAGCTTATATTTCGCAACTAATGAAAAACTGTTTTTT. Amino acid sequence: CASSLYFATNEKLFF.

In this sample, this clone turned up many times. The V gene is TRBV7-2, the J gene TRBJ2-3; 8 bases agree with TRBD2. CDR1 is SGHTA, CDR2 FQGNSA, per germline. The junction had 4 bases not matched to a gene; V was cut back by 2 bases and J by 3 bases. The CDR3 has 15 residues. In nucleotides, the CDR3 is TGTGCCAGCAGCTTACGGGAGGGCCGAACAGATACGCAGTATTTT. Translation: CASSLREGRTDTQYF.

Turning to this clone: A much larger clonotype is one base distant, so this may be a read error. CDR3 protein: CASSLQGGSTEAFF. CDR3 bases: TGTGCCAGCAGTCTACAGGGGGGGAGCACTGAAGCTTTCTTT. The genes are TRBV25-1 and TRBJ1-1; TRBD1 agrees at 8 bases. The CDR3 extends over 14 amino acids. V shed 5 bases, J shed 4 bases, and the junction held 6 bases outside the gene matches. Germline loops: CDR1 MGHDK, CDR2 SYGVNS.

DNA of the CDR3: TGCGCCAGCAGCTTGGAGTGGGGGGGCCAAGCAGGCTACACCTTC. Its translation: CASSLEWGGQAGYTF. The chain recombines TRBV5-1 with TRBJ1-2, with D possibly TRBD1 on 6 matching bases. The CDR3 spans 15 residues. CDR1 is SGHRS and CDR2 is YFSETQ in the germline V gene. The V and J ends lost 0 bases and 8 bases respectively, with 17 bases between them.

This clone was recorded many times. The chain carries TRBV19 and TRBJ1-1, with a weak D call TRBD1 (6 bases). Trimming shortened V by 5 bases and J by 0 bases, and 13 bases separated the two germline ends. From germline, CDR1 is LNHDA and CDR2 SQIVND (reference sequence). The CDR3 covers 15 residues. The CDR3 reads CASSLPGHMNTEAFF. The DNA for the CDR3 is TGTGCCAGTAGTTTACCGGGACACATGAACACTGAAGCTTTCTTT.

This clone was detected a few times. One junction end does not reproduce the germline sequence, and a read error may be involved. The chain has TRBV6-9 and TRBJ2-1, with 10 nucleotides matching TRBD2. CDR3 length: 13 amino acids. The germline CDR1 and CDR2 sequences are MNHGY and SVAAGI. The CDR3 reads CSSGRVVGDEQFF. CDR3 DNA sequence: TGCTCCAGCGGGAGGGTTGTTGGCGATGAGCAGTTCTTC.

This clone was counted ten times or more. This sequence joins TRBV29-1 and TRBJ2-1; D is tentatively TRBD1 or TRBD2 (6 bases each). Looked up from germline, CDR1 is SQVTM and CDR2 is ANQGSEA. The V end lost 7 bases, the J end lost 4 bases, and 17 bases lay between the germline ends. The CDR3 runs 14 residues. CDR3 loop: CSGNRAGSYNEQFF. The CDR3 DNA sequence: TGCAGCGGTAACAGGGCGGGGAGTTACAATGAGCAGTTCTTC.

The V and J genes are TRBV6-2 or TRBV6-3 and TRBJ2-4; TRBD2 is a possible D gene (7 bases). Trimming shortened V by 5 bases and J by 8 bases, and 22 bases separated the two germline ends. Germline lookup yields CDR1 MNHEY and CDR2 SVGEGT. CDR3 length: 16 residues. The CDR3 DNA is TGTGCCAGCAGTCCGCCCTGGGGGGGCGAGAGGGACATTCAGTACTTC. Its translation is CASSPPWGGERDIQYF.

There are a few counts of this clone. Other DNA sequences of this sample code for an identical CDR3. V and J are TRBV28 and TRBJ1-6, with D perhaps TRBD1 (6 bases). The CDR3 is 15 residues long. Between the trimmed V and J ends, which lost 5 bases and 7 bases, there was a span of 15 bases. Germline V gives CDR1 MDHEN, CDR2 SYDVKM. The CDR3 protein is CASSPTQGGNSPLHF. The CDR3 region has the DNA TGTGCCAGCAGTCCAACACAGGGAGGCAATTCACCCCTCCACTTT.

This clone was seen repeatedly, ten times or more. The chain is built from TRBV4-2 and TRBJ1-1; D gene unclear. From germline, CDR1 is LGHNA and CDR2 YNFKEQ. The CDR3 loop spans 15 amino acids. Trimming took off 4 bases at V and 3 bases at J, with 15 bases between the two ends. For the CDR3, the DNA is TGTGCCAGCAGCCTCGGAGACGGCCCCCACACTGAAGCTTTCTTT. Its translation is CASSLGDGPHTEAFF.

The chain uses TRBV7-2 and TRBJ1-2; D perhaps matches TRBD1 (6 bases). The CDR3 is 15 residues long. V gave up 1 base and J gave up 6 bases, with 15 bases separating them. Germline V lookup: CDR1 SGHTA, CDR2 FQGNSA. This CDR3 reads CASSLGEGGRDGYTF. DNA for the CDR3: TGTGCCAGCAGCTTAGGAGAGGGGGGGCGCGATGGCTACACCTTC.

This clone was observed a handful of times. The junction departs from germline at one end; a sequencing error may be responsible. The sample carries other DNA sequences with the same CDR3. CDR3 DNA sequence: TGCAGTGCTAGAGATTCGCGGTCCTACGAGCAATACTTC. Protein sequence: CSARDSRSYEQYF. The V call is TRBV20-1, the J call TRBJ2-7; no clear D. Germline V gives CDR1 DFQATT, CDR2 SNEGSKA (reference sequence). The CDR3 is 13 residues long.

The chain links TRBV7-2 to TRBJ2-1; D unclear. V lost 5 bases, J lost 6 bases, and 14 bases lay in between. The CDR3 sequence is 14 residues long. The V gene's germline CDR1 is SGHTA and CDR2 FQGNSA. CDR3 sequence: CASSPRRSFNEQFF. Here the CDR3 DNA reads TGTGCCAGCAGCCCTAGAAGGAGTTTCAATGAGCAGTTCTTC.

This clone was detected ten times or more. DNA of the CDR3: TGCGCCAGCAGTGGGCAGGGGAGTAGGAATGAGCAGTTCTTC. Protein: CASSGQGSRNEQFF. The rearrangement uses TRBV10-1 and TRBJ2-1, with D tentatively TRBD1 (6 bases). With 4 bases removed from V and 7 bases from J, the gap between germline ends came to 14 bases. From germline, CDR1 is WNHNN and CDR2 SYGVQD (reference sequence). The CDR3 sequence is 14 residues long.

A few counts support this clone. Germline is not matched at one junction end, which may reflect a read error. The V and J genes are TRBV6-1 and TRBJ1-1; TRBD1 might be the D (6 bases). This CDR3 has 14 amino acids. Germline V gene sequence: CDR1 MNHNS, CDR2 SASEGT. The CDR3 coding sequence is TGTGCCAGTAGTGCCCGACAGGTAAACACTGAAGCTTTCTTT. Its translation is CASSARQVNTEAFF.

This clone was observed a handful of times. CDR3 nucleotides: TGTGCCAGTAGTATCTCGAGGGCAGGACTCATTAACTATGGCTACACCTTC. Protein sequence: CASSISRAGLINYGYTF. The J gene is TRBJ1-2, the V gene TRBV28; unclear D gene. The CDR3 runs 17 residues. Per the germline V gene, CDR1 is MDHEN and CDR2 is SYDVKM. Trimming removed 9 bases from V and 1 base from J, with 24 bases in between.

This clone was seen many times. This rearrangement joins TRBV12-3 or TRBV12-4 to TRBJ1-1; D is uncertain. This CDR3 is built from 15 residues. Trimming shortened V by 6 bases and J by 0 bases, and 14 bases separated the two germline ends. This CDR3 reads CASSSTASMNTEAFF. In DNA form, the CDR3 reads TGTGCCAGCAGCTCAACGGCGTCTATGAACACTGAAGCTTTCTTT.

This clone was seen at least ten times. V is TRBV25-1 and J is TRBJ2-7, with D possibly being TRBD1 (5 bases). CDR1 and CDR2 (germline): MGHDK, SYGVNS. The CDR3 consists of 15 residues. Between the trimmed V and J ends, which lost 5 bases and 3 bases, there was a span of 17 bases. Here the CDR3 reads CASSSPGLPVYEQYF. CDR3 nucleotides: TGTGCCAGCAGTTCCCCAGGGCTCCCGGTCTACGAGCAGTACTTC.

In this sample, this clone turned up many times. CDR3 coding DNA: TGCGCCAGCAGCTCATCTCAGCGGGAAACACAAGAGACCCAGTACTTC. This gives the protein CASSSSQRETQETQYF. J is TRBJ2-5 and V is TRBV5-1, with TRBD2 matching over 7 bases. The CDR3 length is 16 residues. J gave up 2 bases and V 3 bases, and 10 bases lay outside the gene matches. CDR1 and CDR2 from the germline V gene are SGHRS and YFSETQ.

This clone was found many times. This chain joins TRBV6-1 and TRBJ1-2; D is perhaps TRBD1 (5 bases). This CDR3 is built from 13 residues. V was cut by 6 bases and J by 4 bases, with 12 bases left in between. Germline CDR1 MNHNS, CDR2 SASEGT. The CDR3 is CASSQQVRYGYTF. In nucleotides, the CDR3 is TGTGCCAGCAGCCAACAGGTCCGCTATGGCTACACCTTC.

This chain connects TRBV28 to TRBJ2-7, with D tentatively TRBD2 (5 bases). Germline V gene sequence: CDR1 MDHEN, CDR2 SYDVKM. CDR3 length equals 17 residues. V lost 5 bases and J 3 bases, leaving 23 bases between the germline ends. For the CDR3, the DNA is TGTGCCAGCAGTGACCCTCGAGGGCCCCAAACCTACTACGAGCAGTACTTC. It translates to CASSDPRGPQTYYEQYF.